This is a list of T cell receptor beta chains from one sample in a study of blood T cell repertoires in COVID-19. Assay used: immunoSEQ multiplex PCR; TCRdb lists only in-frame clones, some missing. The data show roughly 73,000 clones, roughly 79% seen once. The sample consisted of peripheral blood. These receptors were taken from a woman between 70 and 85 years old with acute or convalescent COVID-19. The CDR3 runs from the conserved cysteine through the conserved F or W. D genes are given only for firm matches. Clone size, where shown, is once, few, many, or a class for clones that have expanded.

TRBD2,.,TRBV11-2,TRBJ2-3,TGTGCCAGCAGCTTAGACTATGGACTAGCGGGAGGGAATACGCAGTATTTT,CASSLDYGLAGGNTQYF
TRBD1,once,TRBV10-3,TRBJ1-5,TGTGCCATCAGGCCTGGACAGGGGGGCGATCAGCCCCAGCATTTT,CAIRPGQGGDQPQHF
TRBD1,.,TRBV6-1,TRBJ2-1,TGTGCCAGCAGTGAAGCACGGACAGGGAGAAATGAGCAGTTCTTC,CASSEARTGRNEQFF
.,once,TRBV3-1/TRBV3-2,TRBJ1-1,TGTGCCAGCAGCCAAGATCAGGGGGAAGCTTTCTTT,CASSQDQGEAFF
.,.,TRBV27,TRBJ1-6,TGTGCCAGCAGTTTTAGAAGAATGGATAATTCACCCCTCCACTTT,CASSFRRMDNSPLHF
.,.,TRBV27,TRBJ1-5,TGTGCCAGCAGTAGAGCTTATAGCAATCAGCCCCAGCATTTT,CASSRAYSNQPQHF
TRBD2,.,TRBV28,TRBJ2-1,TGTGCCAGCAGTTTATTGTGGGAGGGCCAATTCTTC,CASSLLWEGQFF
.,.,TRBV19,TRBJ1-5,TGTGCCAGTAAAGTGAACAGGCCAAGCAATCAGCCCCAGCATTTT,CASKVNRPSNQPQHF
.,once,TRBV5-1,TRBJ1-6,TGCGCCAGCAGCTTGGCCAGGTCAGATCTCAATTCACCCCTCCACTTT,CASSLARSDLNSPLHF
TRBD2,.,TRBV10-2,TRBJ2-2,TGCGCCAGCACCGGTCGGGCGGGAGTGACCGGGGAGCTGTTTTTT,CASTGRAGVTGELFF
.,.,TRBV28,TRBJ1-1,TGTGCCAGCACCCAAGCAAGAAGGGGAAGAACTCGAAAGGCTTTCTTT,CASTQARRGRTRKAFF
TRBD1,.,TRBV27,TRBJ1-5,TGTGCCAGCAGTTTACGAGGGACAGGGAAGGTTCAGCCCCAGCATTTT,CASSLRGTGKVQPQHF
TRBD2,.,TRBV5-1,TRBJ2-1,TGCGCCAGCAGGGGAGGGATTAGCTCCTACAATGAGCAGTTCTTC,CASRGGISSYNEQFF
.,.,TRBV7-6,TRBJ1-3,TGTGCCAGCAGCTTAGTTTCAGGGTTCAGAAACACCATATATTTT,CASSLVSGFRNTIYF
.,.,TRBV6-6,TRBJ2-1,TGTGCCAGCAGCCCCGGGCGGGGTTACAATGAGCAGTTCTTC,CASSPGRGYNEQFF
.,.,TRBV2,TRBJ1-5,TGTGCCAGCCGAAGACAGGGCAATCAGCCCCAGCATTTT,CASRRQGNQPQHF
.,few,TRBV28,TRBJ1-5,TGTGCCAGCAGTTTAGGGACTGGTAATCAGCCCCAGCATTTT,CASSLGTGNQPQHF
TRBD1,.,TRBV6-6,TRBJ2-4,TGTGCCAGCAGTTACCTTTGGACAGGGGGCAAAAACATTCAGTACTTC,CASSYLWTGGKNIQYF
TRBD1,.,TRBV7-9,TRBJ2-7,TGTGCCAGCAGCACGACAGGGGGCGCCTACGAGCAGTACTTC,CASSTTGGAYEQYF
.,.,TRBV14,TRBJ2-2,TGTGCCAGCAGCCAAGCAGGGTTCCGGCTGTTTTTT,CASSQAGFRLFF
.,.,TRBV6-5,TRBJ2-3,TGTGCCAGCAGGGGAGGTAGGGCAGATACGCAGTATTTT,CASRGGRADTQYF
.,many,TRBV6-5,TRBJ1-5,TGTGCCAGCACCACCCTAGAGGGTCAGCCCCAGCATTTT,CASTTLEGQPQHF
.,medium-sized,TRBV7-9,TRBJ1-2,TGTGCCAGCAGCTTGATACCTACGAACTATGGCTACACCTTC,CASSLIPTNYGYTF
.,.,TRBV5-1,TRBJ2-2,TGCGCCAGCAGCTTTTCGGCAGGGGTCAACACCGGGGAGCTGTTTTTT,CASSFSAGVNTGELFF
TRBD2,.,TRBV3-1/TRBV3-2,TRBJ2-7,TGTGCCAGCAGCCAGAGCGGGAGGGGCTACGAGCAGTACTTC,CASSQSGRGYEQYF
TRBD1,few,TRBV7-6,TRBJ1-6,TGTGCCAGCAGCTTATACGGACAGGGGAGGTATTCACCCCTCCACTTT,CASSLYGQGRYSPLHF
.,.,TRBV3-1/TRBV3-2,TRBJ2-5,TGTGCCAGCAGCCAAGTTTCTAGGAGGGGGACCCAGTACTTC,CASSQVSRRGTQYF
TRBD1,.,TRBV30,TRBJ1-5,TGTGCCTGGAGTGTACTAGGGACAGGGAATCAGCCCCAGCATTTT,CAWSVLGTGNQPQHF
TRBD1,.,TRBV5-6,TRBJ1-1,TGTGCCAGCAGCCCCCGGACAGGGAGTGAAGCTTTCTTT,CASSPRTGSEAFF
.,.,TRBV7-6,TRBJ1-5,TGTGCCAGCAGCCCAGGGAATAGCAATCAGCCCCAGCATTTT,CASSPGNSNQPQHF
TRBD2,.,TRBV7-9,TRBJ2-7,TGTGCCAGCAGCTCCCCCGTCGGTGCGGGAGACTACGAGCAGTACTTC,CASSSPVGAGDYEQYF
.,.,TRBV7-3,TRBJ2-2,TGTGCCAGCAGCTTAGAGGGCCCGCCCGGGGAGCTGTTTTTT,CASSLEGPPGELFF
TRBD2,.,TRBV11-2,TRBJ2-3,TGTGCCAGCAGCCAGGTGGTAGCGGGGACAGATACGCAGTATTTT,CASSQVVAGTDTQYF